Included here is one T cell receptor beta chain sequence, with context. Its target antigen remains unknown. No base qualities exist here, and no much larger clone lies one base off it. These data come from a study of T cell changes during pregnancy in multiple sclerosis (dated by TCRdb to the late 2010s). Study-wide context: The study examined how the T cell repertoire changed over the course of pregnancy in women with multiple sclerosis.

Preparation of the library involved the immunoSEQ multiplex PCR assay. Drawn from immuneACCESS, this table holds only the in-frame rearrangements with V and J called that TCRdb kept. Clones are partly lost; checked studies trace under half to an unresolved V gene and leave the rest unexplained. This sample lists 73,000 or so clones; 75% to 95% were detected once. Of the sample, 0.86% falls within the top ten clones. The source is a female donor with multiple sclerosis, enrolled in a pregnancy study. Specimen: peripheral blood, collected in the second trimester of pregnancy.

At the DNA level, the sequence is TGTGCCAGTAGAATCGACAGGGTGAACACTGAAGCTTTCTTT. Its translation reads: CASRIDRVNTEAFF. The chain is assembled from TRBV6-5 and TRBJ1-1, and 7 junction bases match TRBD1. V is pruned by 9 bases and J by 0 bases, leaving 7 bases of the junction without a gene match. Including cysteine and phenylalanine, the CDR3 has 14 amino acids. Of all the DNA, just the CDR3 is kept, 42 bases in frame from base 1. CDR1 and CDR2 (MNHEY, SVGAGI) derive from the germline V gene.